This TCR beta chain is drawn from a study of T cells in localized non-small cell lung cancer (dated by TCRdb to about 2020). A note on the overall study: Comparing tumors with uninvolved tumor-adjacent lungs, the study looked at the T cell repertoires of roughly 250 patients with early-stage NSCLC. The cohort was made up of under 250 treatment-naive NSCLC patients whose localized lung tumors had been resected. NSCLC patients had a mean age of around 66 years, and around 130 were male and 85 to 110 female.

Details on this clone: Its specific antigen is unknown. No much larger clone is present one base from it, and per-base qualities are unavailable.

The CDR1 and CDR2 encoded by the germline V gene (reference sequence) are PRHDT and FYEKMQ. Trimming takes 2 bases from V and 3 bases from J, and the germline ends sit 12 bases apart. The CDR3 sequence holds 15 residues, the cysteine and phenylalanine included. This entry keeps only the CDR3 DNA: 45 bases, framed from base 1. Study-level results and caveats: Because multi-region sequencing of the tumors was not done, intratumor heterogeneity could not be ruled out. Because of the exploratory design, TCR variables were selected using unadjusted p-values without false-discovery rate correction. Uninvolved tumor-adjacent lung showed the highest T cell clonality, higher than tumor, which suggests more focused antigenic responses in the adjacent lung. Longer overall survival was associated with higher T cell density in blood, whereas shorter survival was associated with higher clonality in adjacent lung. A median of around 57 of the top 100 tumor clones turned up in the paired uninvolved adjacent lung, and 28 of those clones also ranked among the top 100 of that same adjacent lung.

At diagnosis, tumor, uninvolved tumor-adjacent lung and peripheral blood were collected and then preserved as a mix of FFPE and fresh-frozen material. For TCR repertoire profiling, the blood samples were analyzed as peripheral blood mononuclear cells. TCR beta CDR3 regions were sequenced from DNA using the immunoSEQ Assay. From the authors' description of their analysis: To compute T cell density, TCR beta template counts were normalized to usable DNA, which was estimated by amplifying housekeeping genes. Richness was estimated using the preseqR package, with extrapolation to 400,000 templates for PBMC samples and to 120,000 templates for tissue samples. Clonality was defined by subtracting Pielou's evenness from one. Tissue-enriched TCRs were identified through differential abundance testing performed on productive amino-acid clonotypes, with a minimum total count of 5 and an alpha of 0.1. The Jaccard Index and the Morisita Overlap Index were used to quantify repertoire overlap between compartments. GLIPH grouped TCR beta CDR3s together with public tetramer-defined viral CDR3s, and a viral motif had to include at least three viral sequences and also show V-gene enrichment. Not all clones reach the TCRdb copy of this immuneACCESS table, which keeps in-frame sequences only. Checked studies attribute under half of the gap to unresolved V genes and leave the rest unexplained. The V and J calls and clone size were taken over from that table, and D and trimming were inferred from the DNA. This sample lists some 78,000 clones; 84% were detected once. 2.8% of the sample comes from the top ten.

The starting material was peripheral blood, obtained before any cancer treatment. The sequence links TRBV13 to TRBJ2-3; TRBD2 is a possible D gene, resting on 7 matching bases. The origin of this receptor is a man aged 35-69 years with stage I lung adenocarcinoma. The DNA sequence is given as TGTGCCAGCAGCTTAATCGGGGGGCCTACAGATACGCAGTATTTT. Its translation reads: CASSLIGGPTDTQYF.